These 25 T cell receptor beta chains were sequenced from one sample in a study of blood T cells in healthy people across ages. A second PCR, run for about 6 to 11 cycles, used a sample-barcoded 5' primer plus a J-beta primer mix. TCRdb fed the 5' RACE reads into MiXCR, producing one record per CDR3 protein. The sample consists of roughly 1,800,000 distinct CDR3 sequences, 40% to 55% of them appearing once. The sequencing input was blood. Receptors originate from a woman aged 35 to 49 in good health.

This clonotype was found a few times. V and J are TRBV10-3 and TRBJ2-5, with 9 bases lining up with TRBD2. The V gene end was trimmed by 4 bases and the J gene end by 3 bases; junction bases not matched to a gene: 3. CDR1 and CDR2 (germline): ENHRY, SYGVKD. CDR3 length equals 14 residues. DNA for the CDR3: TGTGCCATCAGTGGGACTAGCGCCGAAGAGACCCAGTACTTC. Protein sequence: CAISGTSAEETQYF.

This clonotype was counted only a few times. As DNA, the CDR3 is TGTGCCAGCAGCTTAGGGGGGCCTGGCTACACCTTC. This codes for CASSLGGPGYTF. The rearrangement uses TRBV7-2 and TRBJ1-2; D is perhaps TRBD1 (6 bases). The CDR3 extends over 12 amino acids. Germline lookup yields CDR1 SGHTA and CDR2 FQGNSA. Trimming removed 1 base at V and 7 bases at J, with 7 bases between.

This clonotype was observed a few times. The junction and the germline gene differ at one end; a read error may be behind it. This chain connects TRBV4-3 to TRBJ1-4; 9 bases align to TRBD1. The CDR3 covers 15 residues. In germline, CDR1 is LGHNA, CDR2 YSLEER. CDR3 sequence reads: CASSQAGTGNEKLFF. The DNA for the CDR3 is TGTGCCAGCAGCCAAGCCGGGACAGGGAATGAAAAACTGTTTTTT.

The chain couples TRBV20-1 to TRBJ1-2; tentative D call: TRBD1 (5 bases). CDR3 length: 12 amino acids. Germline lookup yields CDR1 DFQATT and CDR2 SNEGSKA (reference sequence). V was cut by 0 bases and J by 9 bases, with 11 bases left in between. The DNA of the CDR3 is TGCAGTGCTAGAGAGGGGACCCGCAGCTACACCTTC. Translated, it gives CSAREGTRSYTF.

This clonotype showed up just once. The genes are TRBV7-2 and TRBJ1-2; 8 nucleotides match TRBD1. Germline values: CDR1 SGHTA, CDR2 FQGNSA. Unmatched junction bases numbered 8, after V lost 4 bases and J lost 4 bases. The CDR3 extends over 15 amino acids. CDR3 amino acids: CASSSTGTGFYGYTF. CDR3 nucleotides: TGTGCCAGCAGCTCCACCGGGACAGGCTTCTATGGCTACACCTTC.

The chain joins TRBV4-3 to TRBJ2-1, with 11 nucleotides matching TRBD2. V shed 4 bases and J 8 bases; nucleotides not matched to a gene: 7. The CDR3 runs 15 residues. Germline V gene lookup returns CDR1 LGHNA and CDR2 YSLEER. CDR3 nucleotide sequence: TGCGCCAGCAGCCCCGGGACTAGCGGACCGTATGAGCAGTTCTTC. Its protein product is CASSPGTSGPYEQFF.

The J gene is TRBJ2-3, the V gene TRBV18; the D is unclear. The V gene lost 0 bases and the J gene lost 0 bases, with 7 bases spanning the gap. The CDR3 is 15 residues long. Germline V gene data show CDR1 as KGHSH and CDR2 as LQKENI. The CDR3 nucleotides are TGTGCCAGCTCACCACCGGCGGCTAGCACAGATACGCAGTATTTT. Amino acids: CASSPPAASTDTQYF. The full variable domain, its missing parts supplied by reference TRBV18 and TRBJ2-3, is NAGVMQNPRHLVRRRGQEARLRCSPMKGHSHVYWYRQLPEEGLKFMVYLQKENIIDESGMPKERFSAEFPKEGPSILRIQQVVRGDSAAYFCASSPPAASTDTQYFGPGTRLTVL.

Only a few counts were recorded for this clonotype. The CDR3 spells CAISDKGNNEQFF. The CDR3 DNA reads as TGTGCCATCAGTGATAAGGGGAACAATGAGCAGTTCTTC. The chain has TRBV10-3 and TRBJ2-1, with D possibly being TRBD1 (5 bases). CDR3 length: 13 amino acids. Trimming stripped 3 bases from V and 5 bases from J, with 8 bases between. The V gene's germline CDR1 is ENHRY and CDR2 SYGVKD.

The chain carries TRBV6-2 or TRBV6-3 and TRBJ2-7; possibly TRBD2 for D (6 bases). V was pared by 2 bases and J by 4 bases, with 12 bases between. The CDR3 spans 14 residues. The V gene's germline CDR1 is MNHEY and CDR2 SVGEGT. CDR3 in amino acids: CASSYLRGTYEQYF. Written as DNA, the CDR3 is TGTGCCAGCAGTTACCTCCGCGGGACTTACGAGCAGTACTTC.

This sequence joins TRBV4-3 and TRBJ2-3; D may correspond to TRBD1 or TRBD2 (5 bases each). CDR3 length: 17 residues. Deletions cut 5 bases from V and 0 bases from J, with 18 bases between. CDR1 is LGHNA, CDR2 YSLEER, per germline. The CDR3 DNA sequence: TGCGCCAGCAGCGAGGGCAGGGTGCACTCTAGCACAGATACGCAGTATTTT. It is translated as CASSEGRVHSSTDTQYF.

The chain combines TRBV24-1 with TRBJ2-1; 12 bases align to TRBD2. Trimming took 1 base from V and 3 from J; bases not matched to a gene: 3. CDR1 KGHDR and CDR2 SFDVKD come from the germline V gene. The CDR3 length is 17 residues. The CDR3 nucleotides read TGTGCCACCAGTGATTTCCTGACTAGCGGGGGCTACAATGAGCAGTTCTTC. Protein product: CATSDFLTSGGYNEQFF.

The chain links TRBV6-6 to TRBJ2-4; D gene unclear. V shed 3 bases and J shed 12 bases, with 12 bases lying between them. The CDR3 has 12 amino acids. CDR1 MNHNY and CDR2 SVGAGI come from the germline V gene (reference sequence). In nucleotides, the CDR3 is TGTGCCAGCAGTTATACCCCCATCGGTCAGTACTTC. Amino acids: CASSYTPIGQYF.

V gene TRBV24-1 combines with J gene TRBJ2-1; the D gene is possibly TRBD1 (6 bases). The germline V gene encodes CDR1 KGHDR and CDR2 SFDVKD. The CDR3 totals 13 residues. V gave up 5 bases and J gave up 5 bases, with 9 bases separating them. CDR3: CATSARTDNEQFF. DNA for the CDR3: TGTGCCACCAGTGCGAGGACAGACAATGAGCAGTTCTTC.

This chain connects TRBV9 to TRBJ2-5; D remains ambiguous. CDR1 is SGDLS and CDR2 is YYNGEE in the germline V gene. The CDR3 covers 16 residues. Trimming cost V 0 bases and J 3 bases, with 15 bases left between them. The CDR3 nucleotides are TGTGCCAGCAGCGTAGCAATTGACATGTCCGAAGAGACCCAGTACTTC. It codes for CASSVAIDMSEETQYF.

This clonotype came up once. The CDR3 nucleotides are TGCGCCAGCAGACCGGGACTAGCGGATTACGAGCAGTACTTC. Protein sequence: CASRPGLADYEQYF. This chain joins TRBV4-1 and TRBJ2-5; TRBD2 aligns across 11 bases. The tail of the sequence fits TRBJ2-7 better, so the J call may be wrong. Germline loops: CDR1 MGHRA, CDR2 YSYEKL. CDR3 size: 14 residues.

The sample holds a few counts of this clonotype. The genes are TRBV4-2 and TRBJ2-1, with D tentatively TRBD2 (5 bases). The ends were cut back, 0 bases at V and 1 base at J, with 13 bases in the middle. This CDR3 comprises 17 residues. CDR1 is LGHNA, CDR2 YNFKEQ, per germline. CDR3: CASSQDLPTGSYNEQFF. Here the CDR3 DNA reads TGTGCCAGCAGCCAAGACCTTCCGACGGGGTCCTACAATGAGCAGTTCTTC.

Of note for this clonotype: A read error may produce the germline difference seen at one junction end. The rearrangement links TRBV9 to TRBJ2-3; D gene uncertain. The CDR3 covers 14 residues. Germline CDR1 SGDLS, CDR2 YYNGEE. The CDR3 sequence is CANSVAGPTDTQYF. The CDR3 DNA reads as TGTGCCAACAGCGTAGCAGGCCCCACAGATACGCAGTATTTT.

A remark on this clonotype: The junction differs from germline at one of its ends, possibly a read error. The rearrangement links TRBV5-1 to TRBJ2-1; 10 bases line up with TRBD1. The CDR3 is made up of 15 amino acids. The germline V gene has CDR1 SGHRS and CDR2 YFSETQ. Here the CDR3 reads CASSFRPGQGNEQLF. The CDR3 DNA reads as TGCGCCAGCAGCTTTAGACCGGGACAGGGGAATGAGCAGTTATTC.

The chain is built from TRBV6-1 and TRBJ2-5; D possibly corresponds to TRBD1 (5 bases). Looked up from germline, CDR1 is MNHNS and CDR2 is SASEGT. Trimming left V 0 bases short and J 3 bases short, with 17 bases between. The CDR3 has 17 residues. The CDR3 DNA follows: TGTGCCAGCAGTGAAGCGGTCCAGGGCTTGGGGAAAGAGACCCAGTACTTC. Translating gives CASSEAVQGLGKETQYF.

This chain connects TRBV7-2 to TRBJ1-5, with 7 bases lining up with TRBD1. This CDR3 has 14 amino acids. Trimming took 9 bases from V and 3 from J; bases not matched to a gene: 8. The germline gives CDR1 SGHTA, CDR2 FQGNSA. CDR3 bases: TGTGCCAGTTCTCAGGGGGGGCTCAATCAGCCCCAGCATTTT. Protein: CASSQGGLNQPQHF.

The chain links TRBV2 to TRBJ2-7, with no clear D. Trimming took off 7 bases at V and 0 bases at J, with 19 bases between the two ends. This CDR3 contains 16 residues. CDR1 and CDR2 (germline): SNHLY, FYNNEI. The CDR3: CASTPAGFSSSYEQYF. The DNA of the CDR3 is TGTGCCAGCACTCCTGCAGGTTTCTCGAGCTCCTACGAGCAGTACTTC.

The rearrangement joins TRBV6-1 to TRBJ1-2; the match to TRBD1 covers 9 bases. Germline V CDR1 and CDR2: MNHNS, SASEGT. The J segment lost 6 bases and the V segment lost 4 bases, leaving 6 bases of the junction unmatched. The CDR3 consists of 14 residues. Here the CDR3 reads CASSARQGVNGYTF. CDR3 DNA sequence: TGTGCCAGCAGTGCAAGACAGGGGGTGAATGGCTACACCTTC.

CDR3 amino acids: CASSLVFYRHYGQYF. CDR3 DNA sequence: TGTGCCAGCAGCTTAGTTTTTTACAGACACTACGGGCAGTACTTC. V is TRBV7-2 and J is TRBJ2-5; D is undetermined. Trimming left V 1 base short and J 11 bases short, with 20 bases between. The CDR3 sequence is 15 residues long. The germline CDR1 and CDR2 sequences are SGHTA and FQGNSA. Together with reference TRBV7-2 and TRBJ2-5, the CDR3 gives the full variable domain: GAGVSQSPSNKVTEKGKDVELRCDPISGHTALYWYRQSLGQGLEFLIYFQGNSAPDKSGLPSDRFSAERTGGSVSTLTIQRTQQEDSAVYLCASSLVFYRHYGQYFGPGTRLLVL.

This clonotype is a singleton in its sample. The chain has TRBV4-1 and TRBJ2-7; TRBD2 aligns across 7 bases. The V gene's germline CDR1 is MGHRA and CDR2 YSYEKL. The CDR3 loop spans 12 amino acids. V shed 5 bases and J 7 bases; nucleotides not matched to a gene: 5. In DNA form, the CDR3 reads TGCGCCAGCAGCTCACTAGCGAGGGAGCAGTACTTC. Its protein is CASSSLAREQYF.

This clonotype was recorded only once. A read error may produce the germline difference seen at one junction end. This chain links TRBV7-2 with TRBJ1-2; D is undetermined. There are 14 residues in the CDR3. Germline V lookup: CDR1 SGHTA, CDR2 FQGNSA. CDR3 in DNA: TGTGCCAGCAGCTTAGATCTCCTGGGATATGACTACACCTTC. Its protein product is CASSLDLLGYDYTF. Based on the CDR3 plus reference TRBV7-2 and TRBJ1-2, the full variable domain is GAGVSQSPSNKVTEKGKDVELRCDPISGHTALYWYRQSLGQGLEFLIYFQGNSAPDKSGLPSDRFSAERTGGSVSTLTIQRTQQEDSAVYLCASSLDLLGYDYTFGSGTRLTVV.